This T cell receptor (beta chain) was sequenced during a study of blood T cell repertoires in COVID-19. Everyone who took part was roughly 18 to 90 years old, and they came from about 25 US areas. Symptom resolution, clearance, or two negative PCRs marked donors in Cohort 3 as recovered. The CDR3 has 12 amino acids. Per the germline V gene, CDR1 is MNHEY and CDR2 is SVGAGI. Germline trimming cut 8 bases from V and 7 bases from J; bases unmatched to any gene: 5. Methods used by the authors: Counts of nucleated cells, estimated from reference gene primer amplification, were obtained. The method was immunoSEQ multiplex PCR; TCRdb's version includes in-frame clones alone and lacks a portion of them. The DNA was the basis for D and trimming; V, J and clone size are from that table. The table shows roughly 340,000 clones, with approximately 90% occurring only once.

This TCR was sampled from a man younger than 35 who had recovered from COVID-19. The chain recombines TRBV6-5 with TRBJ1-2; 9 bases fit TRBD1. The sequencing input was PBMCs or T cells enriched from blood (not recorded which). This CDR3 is CASQQGAGGYTF. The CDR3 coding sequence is TGTGCCAGCCAACAGGGGGCTGGTGGCTACACCTTC.